Shown below are 10 T cell receptor beta chains from a single sample sequenced in a study of control samples from healthy donors and cancer patients (dated by TCRdb to 2018 to 2021). The library relied on the immunoSEQ multiplex PCR assay. TCRdb retrieved this table from immuneACCESS and kept in-frame rearrangements only. Not all clones are present; in checked studies, unresolved V genes account for under half, and no reason is known for the remainder. The sample data list about 160,000 clones, and around 94% of these were observed just once. The top ten clonotypes cover 11% to 15% of the sample. Material for sequencing was PBMCs. These TCRs come from a man aged 55 to 70 with colorectal cancer.

The rearrangement uses TRBV28 and TRBJ1-2, with 8 bases that match TRBD1. In germline, CDR1 is MDHEN, CDR2 SYDVKM. Trimming cost V 6 bases and J 6 bases; bases outside gene matches: 3. The CDR3 extends over 12 amino acids. CDR3 sequence (DNA): TGTGCCAGCAGGCCGGACAGGGATGGCTACACCTTC. Translation gives CASRPDRDGYTF.

The rearrangement links TRBV12-3 or TRBV12-4 to TRBJ1-1; tentative D call: TRBD1 (5 bases). This CDR3 contains 12 residues. Between the trimmed V and J ends, which lost 3 bases and 7 bases, there was a span of 9 bases. CDR3 sequence reads: CASSFQGYEAFF. In DNA form, the CDR3 reads TGTGCCAGCAGTTTCCAGGGTTATGAAGCTTTCTTT.

This clone was seen just once. V is TRBV5-8 and J is TRBJ2-5, with TRBD1 as a possible D gene (5 bases). V gave up 2 bases and J gave up 1 base, with 15 bases separating them. The CDR3 runs to 16 residues. Germline V CDR1 and CDR2: SGHTS, YDEGEE. The CDR3 reads CASSFGRGALQETQYF. The DNA for the CDR3 is TGTGCCAGCAGCTTTGGTCGTGGGGCTCTCCAAGAGACCCAGTACTTC.

This rearrangement joins TRBV5-8 to TRBJ1-2; unclear D gene. The germline V and J ends were trimmed by 0 bases and 6 bases, with 6 bases remaining between them. The CDR3 has 12 amino acids. Germline loops: CDR1 SGHTS, CDR2 YDEGEE. CDR3: CASSLVLNGYTF. In DNA form, the CDR3 reads TGTGCCAGCAGCTTGGTCCTAAATGGCTACACCTTC.

J is TRBJ1-1 and V is TRBV6-5; TRBD1 might be the D (5 bases). Germline lookup yields CDR1 MNHEY and CDR2 SVGAGI. The CDR3 has 15 amino acids. V gave up 5 bases and J gave up 4 bases, with 17 bases separating them. Written as DNA, the CDR3 is TGTGCCAGCAGTCGTCCGGGGCTTGGAGGCACTGAAGCTTTCTTT. It yields the protein CASSRPGLGGTEAFF.

This chain joins TRBV7-9 and TRBJ2-5; 9 nucleotides align to TRBD2. CDR1 is SEHNR, CDR2 FQNEAQ, per germline (reference sequence). This CDR3 has 20 residues. Trimming cost V 5 bases and J 1 base; bases outside gene matches: 20. CDR3 residues: CASSNFRGARSGGPQETQYF. CDR3 nucleotides: TGTGCCAGCAGCAATTTTAGGGGTGCGCGTAGCGGGGGACCCCAAGAGACCCAGTACTTC.

The CDR3 reads CASSRAGGPSEQYF. CDR3 in DNA: TGTGCCAGCAGTCGAGCGGGGGGGCCGTCCGAGCAGTACTTC. The chain is built from TRBV6-5 and TRBJ2-7, with TRBD2 matching over 10 bases. The CDR3 sequence is 14 residues long. J lost 6 bases, V lost 5 bases, and 7 bases had no gene match. The germline gives CDR1 MNHEY, CDR2 SVGAGI.

The chain uses TRBV30 and TRBJ1-3; D ambiguous. This CDR3 comprises 12 residues. Germline CDR1 GTSNPN, CDR2 SVGIG (reference sequence). Trimming took off 0 bases at V and 4 bases at J, with 4 bases between the two ends. This CDR3 is CAWSVPGNTIYF. The CDR3 DNA is TGTGCCTGGAGTGTACCGGGAAACACCATATATTTT.

The gene calls are TRBV6-5 and TRBJ2-1, with 11 bases matching TRBD2. Germline V CDR1 and CDR2: MNHEY, SVGAGI. V was clipped by 6 bases and J by 7 bases; unmatched bases: 8. The CDR3 has 15 residues. DNA for the CDR3: TGTGCCAGCAGGGGCCTTAGCGGGGGGGAGAATGAGCAGTTCTTC. As protein: CASRGLSGGENEQFF.

This CDR3 reads CASSPTGGPGNQPQHF. In nucleotides, the CDR3 is TGTGCCAGCTCACCCACCGGTGGGCCTGGCAATCAGCCCCAGCATTTT. The chain recombines TRBV18 with TRBJ1-5; D not resolved. The CDR3 is 16 amino acids. Germline-derived CDR1 and CDR2 are KGHSH and LQKENI. V lost 3 bases and J 2 bases, leaving 14 bases between the germline ends.